Following are 18 T cell receptor beta chains from one sample sequenced in a study of T cells in Graves' hyperthyroidism and ophthalmopathy. There were TCR beta CDR3 regions amplified from RNA transcripts. A first-round RT-PCR of the TCR CDR3 used the HTBI primer set. TCRdb passed the multiplex PCR reads through MiXCR, listing each CDR3 protein once. Here the sample spans about 770,000 distinct CDR3 sequences, roughly a sixth being singletons. The sequencing input was blood. Source of these receptors: a woman between 45 and 60 years old with Graves' hyperthyroidism that later progressed to Graves' ophthalmopathy.

This clonotype was observed at least ten times. The chain is built from TRBV2 and TRBJ1-5; unclear D gene. The CDR3 length is 14 residues. In germline, CDR1 is SNHLY, CDR2 FYNNEI. Trimming left V 6 bases short and J 0 bases short, with 9 bases between. The CDR3 DNA reads as TGTGCCAGCAGAGGACGGCCTAGCAATCAGCCCCAGCATTTT. Amino acid sequence: CASRGRPSNQPQHF.

This clonotype was seen ten or more times. V is TRBV5-5 and J is TRBJ1-2; tentative D call: TRBD1 (5 bases). CDR1 is SGHKS and CDR2 is YYEKEE in the germline V gene (reference sequence). The CDR3 loop spans 16 amino acids. Trimming left V 3 bases short and J 1 base short, with 16 bases between. The CDR3 nucleotides read TGTGCCAGCAGCTCGGGGGGGAGACGTTATAACTATGGCTACACCTTC. Protein product: CASSSGGRRYNYGYTF. Based on the CDR3 plus reference TRBV5-5 and TRBJ1-2, the full variable domain is DAGVTQSPTHLIKTRGQQVTLRCSPISGHKSVSWYQQVLGQGPQFIFQYYEKEERGRGNFPDRFSARQFPNYSSELNVNALLLGDSALYLCASSSGGRRYNYGYTFGSGTRLTVV.

This chain joins TRBV11-2 and TRBJ1-1, with D unclear. The CDR3 totals 13 residues. V gave up 5 bases and J gave up 9 bases, with 16 bases separating them. CDR1 SGHAT and CDR2 FQNNGV come from the germline V gene. Here the CDR3 DNA reads TGTGCCAGCAGCCTAGTGTTCAATTTGAAAGCTTTCTTT. Translating gives CASSLVFNLKAFF.

This clonotype was recorded at least ten times. This chain uses TRBV18 with TRBJ2-3; D uncertain. Germline assignment: CDR1 KGHSH and CDR2 LQKENI. Trimming cost V 1 base and J 3 bases, with 11 bases left between them. The length of the CDR3 is 15 residues. The CDR3 coding sequence is TGTGCCAGCTCACCACGCCCCGAAGTGACAGATACGCAGTATTTT. Translation: CASSPRPEVTDTQYF.

This clonotype was counted between two and nine times. The chain recombines TRBV5-1 with TRBJ1-1, with a weak D call TRBD1 (5 bases). In germline, CDR1 is SGHRS, CDR2 YFSETQ. V was cut by 5 bases and J by 0 bases, with 14 bases left in between. The CDR3 is made up of 15 amino acids. CDR3 residues: CASRTPGLVNTEAFF. The CDR3 DNA sequence: TGCGCCAGCAGGACCCCAGGGTTGGTGAACACTGAAGCTTTCTTT.

This chain joins TRBV6-1 and TRBJ2-5; unclear D gene. Germline CDR1 MNHNS, CDR2 SASEGT. The CDR3 runs to 14 residues. V was trimmed by 1 base and J by 2 bases, leaving 8 bases between them. The CDR3 spells CASSEEARQETQYF. Here the CDR3 DNA reads TGTGCCAGCAGTGAAGAGGCCCGGCAAGAGACCCAGTACTTC.

Many counts were recorded for this clonotype. V and J are TRBV3-1 and TRBJ1-6; no definite D call. Per germline, CDR1 LGHDT and CDR2 YNNKEL (reference sequence). V shed 0 bases and J shed 6 bases, with 3 bases lying between them. The CDR3 consists of 13 residues. This CDR3 is CASSQDPNSPLHF. The CDR3 DNA sequence: TGTGCCAGCAGCCAAGATCCTAATTCACCCCTCCACTTT.

The chain has TRBV4-2 and TRBJ2-3; no clear D. The germline V gene encodes CDR1 LGHNA and CDR2 YNFKEQ. The CDR3 is 16 amino acids. The V and J ends lost 0 bases and 2 bases respectively, with 12 bases between them. This CDR3 is CASSQDQTPVTDTQYF. Here the CDR3 DNA reads TGTGCCAGCAGCCAAGACCAAACCCCCGTCACAGATACGCAGTATTTT.

This clonotype was recorded a few times. The junction shows a germline mismatch at one end, possibly a read error. J is TRBJ1-3 and V is TRBV7-7; tentative D call: TRBD1 (6 bases). The CDR3 is 17 residues long. Germline CDR1 and CDR2: SSHAT and FNYEAQ (reference sequence). The CDR3 DNA is TGTGCTAGCAGCTTAGCCCACAGGGACAACTCTGGAAACACCATATATTTT. Residues: CASSLAHRDNSGNTIYF.

In its sample, this clonotype was seen many times. The chain couples TRBV20-1 to TRBJ2-7; the match to TRBD1 covers 10 bases. This CDR3 is built from 16 residues. J gave up 3 bases and V 5 bases, and 13 bases lay outside the gene matches. CDR1 and CDR2 (germline): DFQATT, SNEGSKA (reference sequence). CDR3: CSALRPTGGASYEQYF. Here the CDR3 DNA reads TGCAGTGCTCTACGTCCGACAGGGGGCGCGAGCTACGAGCAGTACTTC.

A few counts support this clonotype. V gene TRBV7-7 combines with J gene TRBJ2-3, with TRBD1 as a possible D gene (7 bases). Per germline, CDR1 SSHAT and CDR2 FNYEAQ (reference sequence). The CDR3 extends over 13 amino acids. In DNA, the CDR3 is TGTGCTAGCGGCCCCGGGACAGCAGATACGCAGTATTTT. Translated: CASGPGTADTQYF. Based on the CDR3 plus reference TRBV7-7 and TRBJ2-3, the full variable domain is GAGVSQSPRYKVTKRGQDVTLRCDPISSHATLYWYQQALGQGPEFLTYFNYEAQPDKSGLPSDRFSAERPEGSISTLTIQRTEQRDSAMYRCASGPGTADTQYFGPGTRLTVL.

This clonotype was counted between two and nine times. The chain uses TRBV20-1 and TRBJ1-5; TRBD1 agrees at 8 bases. There are 14 residues in the CDR3. The germline V gene encodes CDR1 DFQATT and CDR2 SNEGSKA (reference sequence). The V and J ends lost 6 bases and 0 bases, in that order; junction bases with no gene match: 4. Written as DNA, the CDR3 is TGCAGTGCGTGGACAGGGAATAGCAATCAGCCCCAGCATTTT. This codes for CSAWTGNSNQPQHF.

This chain connects TRBV18 to TRBJ1-5; 7 bases map to TRBD1. V was clipped by 3 bases and J by 3 bases; unmatched bases: 5. Germline assignment: CDR1 KGHSH and CDR2 LQKENI. The CDR3 extends over 15 amino acids. The CDR3 region has the DNA TGTGCCAGCTCACCCACAGGGGTACACAATCAGCCCCAGCATTTT. This sequence encodes CASSPTGVHNQPQHF. Variable domain in full (rest from reference TRBV18 and TRBJ1-5): NAGVMQNPRHLVRRRGQEARLRCSPMKGHSHVYWYRQLPEEGLKFMVYLQKENIIDESGMPKERFSAEFPKEGPSILRIQQVVRGDSAAYFCASSPTGVHNQPQHFGDGTRLSIL.

This clonotype showed up just a few times. Relative to the germline gene, one junction end is altered; a read error may explain this. This chain joins TRBV4-1 and TRBJ2-2; possibly TRBD1 or TRBD2 for D (5 bases each). Per germline, CDR1 MGHRA and CDR2 YSYEKL. The CDR3 spans 15 residues. CDR3 coding DNA: TGCGCCAGCAGCCAAGGCCAGGGAGCCACCGGGGAGCTGGTTTTT. Its translation: CASSQGQGATGELVF.

This clonotype was observed a handful of times. V usage is TRBV28 and J usage is TRBJ2-7; TRBD1 aligns across 8 bases. The germline V gene encodes CDR1 MDHEN and CDR2 SYDVKM. V gave up 4 bases and J gave up 1 base; unmatched junction bases: 3. This CDR3 region has 14 residues. CDR3 nucleotides: TGTGCCAGCAGTTGGACAGGGCAATCCTACGAGCAGTACTTC. It translates to CASSWTGQSYEQYF.

This clonotype was seen repeatedly, ten times or more. This chain joins TRBV18 and TRBJ2-2, with unresolved D. V lost 6 bases and J lost 4, with 12 bases in between. The CDR3 is 14 amino acids. Germline V gene data show CDR1 as KGHSH and CDR2 as LQKENI. CDR3 protein: CASSRRTGTGELFF. CDR3 DNA: TGTGCCAGCTCCCGACGGACCGGCACCGGGGAGCTGTTTTTT.

The sample holds a few counts of this clonotype. The chain is built from TRBV15 and TRBJ2-5; D unclear. This CDR3 comprises 15 residues. Germline CDR1 reads LNHNV; CDR2 reads YYDKDF (reference sequence). With 6 bases removed from V and 5 bases from J, the gap between germline ends came to 19 bases. CDR3 protein: CATRVVLTSRETQYF. CDR3 DNA sequence: TGTGCCACCAGAGTGGTACTCACGAGCAGGGAGACCCAGTACTTC.

The rearrangement uses TRBV6-5 and TRBJ1-1, with TRBD1 as a possible D gene (5 bases). Looked up from germline, CDR1 is MNHEY and CDR2 is SVGAGI. The CDR3 spans 14 residues. V dropped 4 bases and J dropped 1 base, with 10 bases sitting between them. DNA for the CDR3: TGTGCCAGCAGTTTAGGGGTAAAGAACACTGAAGCTTTCTTT. Protein product: CASSLGVKNTEAFF.